This T cell receptor beta chain came from a study of cytomegalovirus exposure and HLA in healthy donors. Study-level findings and limits: Diagnosis of cytomegalovirus status made by the classifier reportedly showed high specificity and sensitivity.

PCR employed 60 Vbeta and 13 Jbeta primers. TCRdb's table, derived via immunoSEQ multiplex PCR, lists solely in-frame clones and lacks some. Its table records 45,000 or so clones. A note on this clone: Its antigen is not identified.

The V end was cut by 3 bases, the J end by 0 bases, with 12 bases between. The CDR3 loop spans 16 amino acids. Germline V gene data show CDR1 as MNHEY and CDR2 as SMNVEV (reference sequence). The chain uses TRBV27 and TRBJ2-1; the D is unclear. This receptor was obtained from a male donor in good health and CMV-seronegative. What was sequenced was PBMCs. The CDR3 spells CASSFGLPGSYNEQFF. DNA of the CDR3: TGTGCCAGCAGTTTCGGTCTTCCAGGCTCCTACAATGAGCAGTTCTTC.